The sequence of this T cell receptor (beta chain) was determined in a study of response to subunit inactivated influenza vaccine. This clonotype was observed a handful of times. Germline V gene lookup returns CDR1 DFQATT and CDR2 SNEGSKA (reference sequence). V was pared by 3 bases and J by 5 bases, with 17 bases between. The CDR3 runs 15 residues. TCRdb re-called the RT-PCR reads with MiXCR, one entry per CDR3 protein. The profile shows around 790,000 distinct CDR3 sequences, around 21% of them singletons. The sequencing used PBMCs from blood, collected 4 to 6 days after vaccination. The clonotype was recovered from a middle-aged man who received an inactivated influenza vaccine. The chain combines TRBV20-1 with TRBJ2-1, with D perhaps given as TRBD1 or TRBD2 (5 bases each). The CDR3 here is CSARGRDGRDNEQFF. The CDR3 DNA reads TGCAGTGCTAGGGGTCGGGACGGACGAGACAATGAGCAGTTCTTC.